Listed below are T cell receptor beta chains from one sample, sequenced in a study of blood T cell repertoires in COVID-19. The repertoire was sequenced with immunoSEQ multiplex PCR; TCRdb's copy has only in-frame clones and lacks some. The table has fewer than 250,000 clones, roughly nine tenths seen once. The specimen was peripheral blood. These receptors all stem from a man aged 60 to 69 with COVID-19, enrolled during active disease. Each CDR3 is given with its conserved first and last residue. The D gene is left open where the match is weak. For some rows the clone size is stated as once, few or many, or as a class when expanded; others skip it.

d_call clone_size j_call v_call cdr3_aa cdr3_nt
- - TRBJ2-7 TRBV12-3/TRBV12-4 CASSLMEAEQYF TGTGCCAGCAGTTTGATGGAGGCCGAGCAGTACTTC
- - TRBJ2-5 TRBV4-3 CASSQDVYSGTQYF TGCGCCAGCAGCCAAGACGTCTACTCCGGGACCCAGTACTTC
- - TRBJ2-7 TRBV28 CASSRTGYGEQYF TGTGCCAGCAGTCGTACAGGGTATGGCGAGCAGTACTTC
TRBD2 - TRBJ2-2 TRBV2 CASTGGTRTSGELFF TGTGCCAGCACTGGAGGGACTAGAACCTCCGGGGAGCTGTTTTTT
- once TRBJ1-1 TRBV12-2 CASRFMNTEAFF TGTGCAAGTCGCTTCATGAACACTGAAGCTTTCTTT
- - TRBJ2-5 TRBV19 CASSIGGLQQETQYF TGTGCCAGTAGTATTGGCGGACTGCAGCAAGAGACCCAGTACTTC
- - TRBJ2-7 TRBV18 CASSPGFGSYEQYF TGTGCCAGCTCACCCGGGTTCGGGTCCTACGAGCAGTACTTC
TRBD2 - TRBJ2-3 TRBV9 CASSPARSGGGTDTQYF TGTGCCAGCAGTCCAGCCCGGAGCGGGGGGGGCACAGATACGCAGTATTTT
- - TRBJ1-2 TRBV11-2 CASSFGRVDYGYTF TGTGCCAGCAGCTTCGGCAGGGTAGACTATGGCTACACCTTC
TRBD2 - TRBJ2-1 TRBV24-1 CATSDYTTSGRNEQFF TGTGCCACCAGTGACTATACGACTAGCGGGAGAAATGAGCAGTTCTTC
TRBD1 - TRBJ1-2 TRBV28 CASWTSGTDYGYTF TGTGCCAGCTGGACCTCCGGGACAGACTATGGCTACACCTTC
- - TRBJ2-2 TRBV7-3 CASSLHGSSGELFF TGTGCCAGCAGCTTACACGGTTCCTCCGGGGAGCTGTTTTTT
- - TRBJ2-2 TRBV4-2 CASSQATGPSVGELFF TGTGCCAGCAGCCAGGCCACAGGGCCTTCGGTCGGGGAGCTGTTTTTT
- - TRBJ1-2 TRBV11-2 CASSLGPQNYGYTF TGTGCCAGCAGCTTAGGCCCACAGAACTATGGCTACACCTTC
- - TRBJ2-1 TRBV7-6 CASSLVDGYGDNEQFF TGTGCCAGCAGCTTAGTGGACGGATACGGGGACAATGAGCAGTTCTTC
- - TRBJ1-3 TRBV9 CASSVGLEGAGTIYF TGTGCCAGCAGCGTGGGCCTGGAGGGAGCGGGCACCATATATTTT
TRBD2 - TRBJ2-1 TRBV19 CASEWTSGSYEQFF TGTGCCAGTGAATGGACTAGCGGGAGTTATGAGCAGTTCTTC
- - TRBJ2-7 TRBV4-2 CASSPDSAYEQYF TGTGCCAGCAGCCCGGACAGCGCGTACGAGCAGTACTTC
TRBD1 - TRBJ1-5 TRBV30 CAWKLDVGRTGERRNQPQHF TGTGCCTGGAAATTGGACGTGGGACGGACAGGGGAACGGCGCAATCAGCCCCAGCATTTT
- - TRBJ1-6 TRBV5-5 CASSRDTVPLSEPLHF TGTGCCAGCAGCCGGGACACCGTGCCGCTTTCGGAACCCCTCCACTTT
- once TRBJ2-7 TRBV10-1 CASSDSRGSYEQYF TGCGCCAGCAGTGACAGTCGAGGGTCCTACGAGCAGTACTTC
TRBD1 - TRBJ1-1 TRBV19 CASSLGQGINMNTEAFF TGTGCCAGTAGTCTTGGACAGGGGATTAACATGAACACTGAAGCTTTCTTT
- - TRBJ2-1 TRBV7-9 CASSLAPGSNEQFF TGTGCCAGCAGCTTAGCCCCGGGAAGCAATGAGCAGTTCTTC
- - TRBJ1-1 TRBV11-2 CASSFLDGVITFF TGTGCCAGCAGCTTTTTGGATGGAGTGATAACTTTCTTT
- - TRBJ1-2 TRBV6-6 CASSSNSDYGYTF TGTGCCAGCAGTTCCAACAGTGACTATGGCTACACCTTC
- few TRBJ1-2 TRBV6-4 CASRAQGLAGYGYTF TGTGCCAGCAGAGCTCAGGGGCTCGCGGGCTATGGCTACACCTTC
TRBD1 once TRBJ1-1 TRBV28 CASRPRQGRDTEAFF TGTGCCAGCAGACCGAGACAGGGGAGGGACACTGAAGCTTTCTTT
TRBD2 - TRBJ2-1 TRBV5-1 CASSWTSGASYNEQFF TGCGCCAGCAGCTGGACTAGCGGGGCCTCCTACAATGAGCAGTTCTTC
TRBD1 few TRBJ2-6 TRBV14 CASSTGTSGANVLTF TGTGCCTCCTCGACAGGGACCTCTGGGGCCAACGTCCTGACTTTC
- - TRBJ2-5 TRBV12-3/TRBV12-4 CASRGTGETQYF TGTGCCAGCAGGGGTACAGGCGAGACCCAGTACTTC
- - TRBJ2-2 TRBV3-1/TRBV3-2 CASRRSEGSTGELFF TGTGCCAGCAGGCGATCTGAGGGAAGCACCGGGGAGCTGTTTTTT
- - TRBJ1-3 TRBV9 CASSVRDLPSGNTIYF TGTGCCAGCAGCGTCCGGGACTTACCCTCTGGAAACACCATATATTTT
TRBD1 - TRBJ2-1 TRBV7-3 CASSSGTGLYEQFF TGTGCCAGCAGCTCCGGGACAGGTCTCTATGAGCAGTTCTTC
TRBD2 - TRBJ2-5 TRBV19 CASTPRLAGEQETQYF TGTGCCAGTACTCCTAGACTAGCGGGAGAACAAGAGACCCAGTACTTC
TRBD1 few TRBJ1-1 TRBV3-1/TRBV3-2 CASSQAGTGDTEAFF TGTGCCAGCAGCCAAGCCGGGACAGGGGACACTGAAGCTTTCTTT
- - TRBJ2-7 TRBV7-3 CASSPGTYEQYF TGTGCCAGCAGCCCCGGGACTTACGAGCAGTACTTC
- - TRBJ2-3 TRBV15 CATRAGMKDPDTQYF TGTGCCACCAGAGCAGGGATGAAGGACCCAGATACGCAGTATTTT
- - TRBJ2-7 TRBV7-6 CASSSLTDTRGNSYEQYF TGTGCCAGCAGCTCGCTGACAGATACAAGGGGGAACTCCTACGAGCAGTACTTC
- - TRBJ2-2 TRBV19 CASSIRQGSTGELFF TGTGCCAGTAGTATAAGGCAGGGAAGCACCGGGGAGCTGTTTTTT
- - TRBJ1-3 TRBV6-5 CASCQTGISGNTIYF TGTGCCAGCTGTCAAACAGGCATCTCTGGAAACACCATATATTTT
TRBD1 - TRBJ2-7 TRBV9 CASSVRTGGGEQYF TGTGCCAGCAGCGTCCGGACAGGGGGTGGCGAGCAGTACTTC
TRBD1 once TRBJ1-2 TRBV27 CASSLILPRQGTTNYGYTF TGTGCCAGCAGTTTAATCTTGCCCAGACAGGGGACAACTAACTATGGCTACACCTTC
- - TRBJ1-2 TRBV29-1 CSVEGPHNTF TGCAGCGTTGAAGGGCCGCACAACACCTTC
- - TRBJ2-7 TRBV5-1 CASSLVSGWASGSYEQYF TGCGCCAGCAGCTTGGTTTCAGGGTGGGCGAGTGGCTCCTACGAGCAGTACTTC
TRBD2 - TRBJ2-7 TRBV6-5 CASSYSTSGNYEQYF TGTGCCAGCAGTTACTCTACTAGCGGGAACTACGAGCAGTACTTC